Each of the 21 T cell receptor beta chains below was sequenced from the same sample in a study of control samples from healthy donors and cancer patients. Clones were read by immunoSEQ multiplex PCR, and TCRdb kept only the in-frame ones, dropping some. The sample has around 70,000 clones, about 94% seen once. Sequencing was performed on blood. These receptors were obtained from a woman aged 30 to 39 in good health.

This clone is a singleton in its sample. This chain joins TRBV11-3 and TRBJ2-1; D gene ambiguous. V was pared by 4 bases and J by 3 bases, with 7 bases between. The CDR3 has 13 amino acids. Germline V gene lookup returns CDR1 SGHNT and CDR2 YENEEA. CDR3 sequence (DNA): TGTGCCAGCAGCTGGTCGCGCTACAATGAGCAGTTCTTC. The encoded protein is CASSWSRYNEQFF. Supplemented by reference TRBV11-3 and TRBJ2-1, the full variable domain reads EAGVVQSPRYKIIEKKQPVAFWCNPISGHNTLYWYLQNLGQGPELLIRYENEEAVDDSQLPKDRFSAERLKGVDSTLKIQPAELGDSAVYLCASSWSRYNEQFFGPGTRLTVL.

This chain connects TRBV12-3 or TRBV12-4 to TRBJ1-1; 8 nucleotides line up with TRBD1. This CDR3 has 12 amino acids. V shed 1 base and J 11 bases; nucleotides not matched to a gene: 3. In nucleotides, the CDR3 is TGTGCCAGCAGTTTAGGACAGGGGTATGCTTTCTTT. This sequence encodes CASSLGQGYAFF.

V and J are TRBV6-5 and TRBJ1-1, with D perhaps matching TRBD1 (5 bases). Trimming took 2 bases from V and 4 from J, leaving 5 bases between them. This CDR3 contains 12 residues. In germline, CDR1 is MNHEY, CDR2 SVGAGI. The CDR3 bases are TGTGCCAGCAGTTACGGGGCCACTGAAGCTTTCTTT. Translating gives CASSYGATEAFF.

As concerns this clone: Other DNA sequences in this specimen translate into the identical CDR3. The chain is built from TRBV3-1 (or the pseudogene TRBV3-2) and TRBJ1-1; D gene uncertain. CDR1 is LGHDT, CDR2 YNNKEL, per germline (reference sequence). The CDR3 consists of 14 residues. The V end was cut by 1 base, the J end by 6 bases, with 12 bases between. The CDR3 sequence: CASSQVGGEAEAFF. The CDR3, as DNA: TGTGCCAGCAGCCAAGTGGGCGGGGAGGCTGAAGCTTTCTTT.

Comments on this clone: Sequence at one end of the junction differs from germline and may be a read error. The J gene is TRBJ1-5, the V gene TRBV19, with 8 bases aligning to TRBD1. Per germline, CDR1 LNHDA and CDR2 SQIVND (reference sequence). The CDR3 sequence is 13 residues long. The CDR3 here is CASRPGGNQPQHF. In DNA, the CDR3 is TGTGCCAGTAGGCCAGGGGGCAACCAGCCCCAGCATTTT.

The chain is built from TRBV25-1 and TRBJ1-6; 7 positions match TRBD1. The germline CDR1 and CDR2 sequences are MGHDK and SYGVNS. CDR3 length: 15 amino acids. V was pared by 1 base and J by 9 bases, with 6 bases of the junction left unmatched. The CDR3: CASSESLGGPSPLHF. The CDR3 nucleotides read TGTGCCAGCAGTGAATCCCTAGGGGGCCCTTCACCCCTCCACTTT.

V is TRBV5-1 and J is TRBJ2-7, with 7 bases fitting TRBD1. Germline V lookup: CDR1 SGHRS, CDR2 YFSETQ. V gave up 5 bases and J gave up 8 bases; unmatched junction bases: 10. The CDR3 contains 13 residues. The CDR3 sequence: CASSFTGERKQYF. The CDR3 DNA reads TGCGCCAGCAGTTTCACAGGGGAAAGGAAGCAGTACTTC.

The chain recombines TRBV28 with TRBJ1-3, with 10 nucleotides matching TRBD1. Trimming at V came to 2 bases and at J to 0 bases, leaving 4 bases not matched to a gene. The CDR3 contains 17 residues. The germline gives CDR1 MDHEN, CDR2 SYDVKM. CDR3 in DNA: TGTGCCAGCAGTTTAGGGGGGACAGGGGACTCTGGAAACACCATATATTTT. This encodes CASSLGGTGDSGNTIYF.

V and J are TRBV7-9 and TRBJ2-5, with no clear D. The CDR3 covers 12 residues. Germline values: CDR1 SEHNR, CDR2 FQNEAQ (reference sequence). The V and J ends lost 5 bases and 4 bases respectively, with 8 bases between them. As DNA, the CDR3 is TGTGCCAGCAGCCGCATGGGAGAGACCCAGTACTTC. Its translation: CASSRMGETQYF.

The genes are TRBV27 and TRBJ1-5, with TRBD1 matching 11 bases. The CDR3 has 15 amino acids. The J segment lost 7 bases and the V segment lost 5 bases, leaving 7 bases of the junction unmatched. From germline, CDR1 is MNHEY and CDR2 SMNVEV (reference sequence). CDR3 nucleotides: TGTGCCAGCAGTAAACGGACAGGGGGCGCCCAGCCCCAGCATTTT. This sequence encodes CASSKRTGGAQPQHF.

The genes are TRBV6-5 and TRBJ1-6, with a weak D call TRBD1 (6 bases). CDR1 MNHEY and CDR2 SVGAGI come from the germline V gene. This CDR3 has 13 residues. Trimming cost V 7 bases and J 12 bases, with 16 bases left between them. In DNA, the CDR3 is TGTGCCAGCAAGAGGGACACCCTCGGACCCCTCCACTTT. This codes for CASKRDTLGPLHF.

The rearrangement joins TRBV9 to TRBJ1-6; D gene ambiguous. Germline V gives CDR1 SGDLS, CDR2 YYNGEE. V was shortened by 0 bases and J by 9 bases, with 7 bases between the two germline ends. This CDR3 contains 13 residues. Here the CDR3 reads CASSVEVGSPLHF. As DNA, the CDR3 is TGTGCCAGCAGCGTAGAAGTCGGTTCACCCCTCCACTTT.

The table lists this clone with a count of one. The rearrangement links TRBV4-2 to TRBJ2-5; 8 bases are a match to TRBD1. This CDR3 region has 14 residues. The V gene's germline CDR1 is LGHNA and CDR2 YNFKEQ. Trimming removed 4 bases from V and 2 bases from J; junction bases left unmatched: 3. CDR3 amino acids: CASSRRTGQETQYF. CDR3 nucleotide sequence: TGTGCCAGCAGCCGCCGGACAGGGCAAGAGACCCAGTACTTC.

V and J are TRBV5-8 and TRBJ2-5; either TRBD1 or TRBD2 may supply D (6 bases each). This CDR3 contains 16 residues. Trimming took 0 bases from V and 3 from J, leaving 15 bases between them. Germline loops: CDR1 SGHTS, CDR2 YDEGEE. The DNA for the CDR3 is TGTGCCAGCAGCTTGGCGGTCGGAGGGGGGAAAGAGACCCAGTACTTC. This encodes CASSLAVGGGKETQYF.

This sequence joins TRBV2 and TRBJ1-2; D is unclear. Germline values: CDR1 SNHLY, CDR2 FYNNEI. CDR3 length equals 13 residues. V was trimmed by 5 bases and J by 4 bases, leaving 11 bases between them. CDR3 nucleotides: TGTGCCAGCAGTCCCCAGAGCATCTATGGCTACACCTTC. As protein: CASSPQSIYGYTF.

The gene calls are TRBV11-2 and TRBJ2-2, with 8 positions matching TRBD1. The CDR3 has 15 amino acids. With 8 bases clipped from V and 2 bases from J, the junction kept 7 bases outside the gene matches. Germline CDR1 reads SGHAT; CDR2 reads FQNNGV. Here the CDR3 reads CASGTGGVNTGELFF. The CDR3 bases are TGTGCCAGCGGCACAGGGGGTGTAAACACCGGGGAGCTGTTTTTT.

The chain carries TRBV7-3 and TRBJ2-7, with TRBD1 matching 10 bases. This CDR3 contains 14 residues. V shed 0 bases and J 5 bases; nucleotides not matched to a gene: 1. Germline V gives CDR1 SGHTA, CDR2 FQGTGA. CDR3 region: CASSLTGTGDEQYF. CDR3 in DNA: TGTGCCAGCAGCTTAACCGGGACAGGGGACGAGCAGTACTTC.

The chain links TRBV18 to TRBJ2-5; either TRBD1 or TRBD2 may supply D (6 bases each). The CDR3 contains 16 residues. V was cut by 1 base and J by 5 bases, with 17 bases left in between. Germline V gene lookup returns CDR1 KGHSH and CDR2 LQKENI. The CDR3 DNA reads TGTGCCAGCTCACCACGGGGTAGTAGCGGACAGGAGACCCAGTACTTC. Translated: CASSPRGSSGQETQYF.

V gene TRBV7-9 combines with J gene TRBJ1-1; perhaps TRBD1 as D (5 bases). The CDR3 is made up of 19 amino acids. Germline V gives CDR1 SEHNR, CDR2 FQNEAQ (reference sequence). Trimming shortened V by 4 bases and J by 4 bases, and 28 bases separated the two germline ends. The CDR3 loop is CASSSPWNRNFRVGTEAFF. For the CDR3, the DNA is TGTGCCAGCAGCTCACCTTGGAACAGGAACTTCAGGGTGGGCACTGAAGCTTTCTTT.

The rearrangement links TRBV11-1 to TRBJ2-3; tentatively, D is TRBD1 or TRBD2 (6 bases each). Looked up from germline, CDR1 is SGHAT and CDR2 is FQDESV (reference sequence). V was pared by 3 bases and J by 6 bases, with 16 bases between. The CDR3 contains 15 residues. CDR3 region: CASSFTGAGSDTQYF. The CDR3 DNA is TGTGCCAGCAGCTTCACGGGGGCGGGTAGCGATACGCAGTATTTT.

The rearrangement uses TRBV19 and TRBJ2-2, with TRBD1 as a possible D gene (6 bases). The length of the CDR3 is 14 residues. Germline V gene sequence: CDR1 LNHDA, CDR2 SQIVND (reference sequence). The CDR3 DNA is TGTGCTACTGACAGGTCGTGGGGCACCGGGGAGCTGTTTTTT. Residues: CATDRSWGTGELFF.